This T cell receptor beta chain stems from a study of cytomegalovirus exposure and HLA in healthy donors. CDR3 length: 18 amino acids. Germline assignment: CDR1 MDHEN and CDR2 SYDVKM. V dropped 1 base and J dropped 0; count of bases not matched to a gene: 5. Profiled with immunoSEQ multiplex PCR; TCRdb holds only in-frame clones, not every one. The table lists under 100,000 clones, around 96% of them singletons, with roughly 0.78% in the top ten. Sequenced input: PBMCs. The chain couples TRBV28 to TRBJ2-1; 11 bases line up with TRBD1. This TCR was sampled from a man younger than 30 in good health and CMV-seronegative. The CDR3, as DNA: TGTGCCAGCAGTTTATTTACCGGGACAGGGGGCTCCTACAATGAGCAGTTCTTC. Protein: CASSLFTGTGGSYNEQFF.